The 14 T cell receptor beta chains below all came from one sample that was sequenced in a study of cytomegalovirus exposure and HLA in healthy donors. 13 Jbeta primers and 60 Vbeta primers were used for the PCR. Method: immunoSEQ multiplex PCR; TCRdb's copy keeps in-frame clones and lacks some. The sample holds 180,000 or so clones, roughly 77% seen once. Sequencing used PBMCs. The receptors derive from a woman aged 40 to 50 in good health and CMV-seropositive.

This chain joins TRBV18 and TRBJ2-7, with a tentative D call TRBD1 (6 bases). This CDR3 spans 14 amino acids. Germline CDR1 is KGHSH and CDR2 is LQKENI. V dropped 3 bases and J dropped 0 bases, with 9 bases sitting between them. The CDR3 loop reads CASSPAGDSYEQYF. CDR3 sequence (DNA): TGTGCCAGCTCACCGGCAGGGGACTCCTACGAGCAGTACTTC. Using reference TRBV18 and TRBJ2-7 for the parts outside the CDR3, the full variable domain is NAGVMQNPRHLVRRRGQEARLRCSPMKGHSHVYWYRQLPEEGLKFMVYLQKENIIDESGMPKERFSAEFPKEGPSILRIQQVVRGDSAAYFCASSPAGDSYEQYFGPGTRLTVT.

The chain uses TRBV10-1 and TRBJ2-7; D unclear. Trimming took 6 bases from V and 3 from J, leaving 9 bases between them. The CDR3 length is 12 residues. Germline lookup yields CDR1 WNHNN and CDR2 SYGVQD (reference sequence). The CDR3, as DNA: TGCGCCAGCAGCCATCACAACTACGAGCAGTACTTC. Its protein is CASSHHNYEQYF.

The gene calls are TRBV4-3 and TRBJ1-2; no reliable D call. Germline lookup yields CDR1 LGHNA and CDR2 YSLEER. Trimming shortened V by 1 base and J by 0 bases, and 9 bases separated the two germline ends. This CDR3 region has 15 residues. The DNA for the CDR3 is TGCGCCAGCAGCCAAGGAGTACGGTCTAACTATGGCTACACCTTC. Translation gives CASSQGVRSNYGYTF.

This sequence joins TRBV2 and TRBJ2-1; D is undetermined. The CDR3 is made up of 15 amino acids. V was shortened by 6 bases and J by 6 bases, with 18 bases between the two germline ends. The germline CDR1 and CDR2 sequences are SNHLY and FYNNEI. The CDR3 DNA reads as TGTGCCAGCAGAACCGGGTCAGCGTCTTCCAATGAGCAGTTCTTC. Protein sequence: CASRTGSASSNEQFF.

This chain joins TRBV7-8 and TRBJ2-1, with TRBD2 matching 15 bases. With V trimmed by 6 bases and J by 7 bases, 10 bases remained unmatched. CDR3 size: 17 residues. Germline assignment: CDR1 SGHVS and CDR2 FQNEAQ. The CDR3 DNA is TGTGCCAGCAGATCCCGGACTAGCGGGAGGGCCGGGAATGAGCAGTTCTTC. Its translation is CASRSRTSGRAGNEQFF.

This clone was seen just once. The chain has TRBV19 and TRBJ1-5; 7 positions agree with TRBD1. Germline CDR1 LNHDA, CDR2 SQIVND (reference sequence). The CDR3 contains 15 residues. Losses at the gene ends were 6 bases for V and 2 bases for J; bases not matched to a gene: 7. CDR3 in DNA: TGTGCCAGTAGGGGAGACAGGGCCCGCAATCAGCCCCAGCATTTT. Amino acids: CASRGDRARNQPQHF.

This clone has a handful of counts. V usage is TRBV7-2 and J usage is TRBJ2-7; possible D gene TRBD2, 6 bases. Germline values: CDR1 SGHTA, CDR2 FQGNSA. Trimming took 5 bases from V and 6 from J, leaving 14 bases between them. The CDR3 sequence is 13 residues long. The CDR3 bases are TGTGCCAGCAGCCCGCCGGGACTGACCGAGCAGTACTTC. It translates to CASSPPGLTEQYF.

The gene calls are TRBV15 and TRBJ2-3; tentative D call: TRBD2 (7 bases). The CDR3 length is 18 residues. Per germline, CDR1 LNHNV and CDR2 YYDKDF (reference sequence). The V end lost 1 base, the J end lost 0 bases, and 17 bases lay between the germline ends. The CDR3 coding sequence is TGTGCCACCAGCAGAGGGGAACCGAGGGGGGGGAGCACAGATACGCAGTATTTT. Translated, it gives CATSRGEPRGGSTDTQYF.

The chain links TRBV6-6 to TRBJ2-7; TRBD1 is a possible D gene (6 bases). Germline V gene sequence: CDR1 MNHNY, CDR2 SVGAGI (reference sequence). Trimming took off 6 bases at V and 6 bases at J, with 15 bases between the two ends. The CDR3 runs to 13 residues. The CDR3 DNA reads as TGTGCCAGCAGCTTAGACAGGTTGAGCGAGCAGTACTTC. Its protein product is CASSLDRLSEQYF.

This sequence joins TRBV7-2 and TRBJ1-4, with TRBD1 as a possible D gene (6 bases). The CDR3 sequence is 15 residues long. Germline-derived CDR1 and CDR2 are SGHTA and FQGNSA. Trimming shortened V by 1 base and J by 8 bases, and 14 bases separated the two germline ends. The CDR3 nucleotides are TGTGCCAGCAGCTTAGAACAGGGCTTGGAAGAAAAACTGTTTTTT. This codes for CASSLEQGLEEKLFF.

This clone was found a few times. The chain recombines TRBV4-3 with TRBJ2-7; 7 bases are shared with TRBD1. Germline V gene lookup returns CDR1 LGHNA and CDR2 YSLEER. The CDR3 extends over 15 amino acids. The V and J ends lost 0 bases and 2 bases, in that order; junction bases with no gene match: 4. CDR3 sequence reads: CASSQDRTGAYEQYF. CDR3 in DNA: TGCGCCAGCAGCCAAGATCGGACAGGTGCCTACGAGCAGTACTTC.

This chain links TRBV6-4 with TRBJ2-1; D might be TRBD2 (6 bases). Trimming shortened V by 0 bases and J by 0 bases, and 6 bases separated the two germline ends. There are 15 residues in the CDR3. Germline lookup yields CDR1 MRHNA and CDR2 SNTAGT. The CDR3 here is CASSDSGSSYNEQFF. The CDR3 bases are TGTGCCAGCAGTGACTCCGGGAGCTCCTACAATGAGCAGTTCTTC.

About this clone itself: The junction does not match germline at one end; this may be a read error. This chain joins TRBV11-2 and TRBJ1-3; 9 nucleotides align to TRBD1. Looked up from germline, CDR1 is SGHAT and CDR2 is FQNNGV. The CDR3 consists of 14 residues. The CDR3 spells CASSRDRDGDTIYF. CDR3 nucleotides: TGTGCCAGCAGCCGGGACAGGGATGGAGACACCATATATTTT.

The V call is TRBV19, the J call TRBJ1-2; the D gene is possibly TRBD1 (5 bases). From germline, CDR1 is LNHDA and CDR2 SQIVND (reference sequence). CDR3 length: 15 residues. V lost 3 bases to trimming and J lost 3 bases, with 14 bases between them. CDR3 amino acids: CASSIQQARDYGYTF. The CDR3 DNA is TGTGCCAGTAGTATTCAACAGGCTCGGGACTATGGCTACACCTTC.